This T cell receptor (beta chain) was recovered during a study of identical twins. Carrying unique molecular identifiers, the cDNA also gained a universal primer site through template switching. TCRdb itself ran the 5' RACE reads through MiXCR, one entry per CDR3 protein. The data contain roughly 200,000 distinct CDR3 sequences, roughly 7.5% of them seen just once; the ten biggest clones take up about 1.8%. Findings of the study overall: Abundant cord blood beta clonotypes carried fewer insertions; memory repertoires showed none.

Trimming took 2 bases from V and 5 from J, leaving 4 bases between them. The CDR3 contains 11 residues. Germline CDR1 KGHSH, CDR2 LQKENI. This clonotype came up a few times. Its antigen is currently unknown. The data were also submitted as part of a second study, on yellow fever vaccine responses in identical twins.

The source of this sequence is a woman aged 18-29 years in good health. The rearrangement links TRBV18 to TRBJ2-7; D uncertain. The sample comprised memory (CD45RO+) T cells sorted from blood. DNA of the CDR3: TGTGCCAGCTCACCAAAGAACGAGCAGTACTTC. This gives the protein CASSPKNEQYF.